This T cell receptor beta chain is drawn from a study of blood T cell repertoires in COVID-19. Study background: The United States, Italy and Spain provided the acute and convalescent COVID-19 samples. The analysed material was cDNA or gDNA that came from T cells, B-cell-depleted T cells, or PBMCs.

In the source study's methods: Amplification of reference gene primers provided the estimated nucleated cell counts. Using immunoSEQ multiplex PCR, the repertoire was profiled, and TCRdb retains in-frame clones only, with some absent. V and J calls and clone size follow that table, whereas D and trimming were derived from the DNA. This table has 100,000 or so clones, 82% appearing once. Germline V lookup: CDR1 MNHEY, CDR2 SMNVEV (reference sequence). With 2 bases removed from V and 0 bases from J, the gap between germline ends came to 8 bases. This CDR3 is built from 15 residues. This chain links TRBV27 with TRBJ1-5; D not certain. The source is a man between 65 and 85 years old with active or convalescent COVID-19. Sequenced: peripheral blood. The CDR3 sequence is CASSLRRNSNQPQHF. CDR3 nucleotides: TGTGCCAGCAGTTTACGCAGAAATAGCAATCAGCCCCAGCATTTT.